The rows below give T cell receptor beta chains drawn from one sample of a study of shared clonotypes between healthy human individuals. Libraries were prepared by immunoSEQ multiplex PCR; TCRdb keeps only in-frame clonotypes and omits some of them. The sample consists of about 520,000 clones, about 85% of them appearing once. The sample consisted of PBMCs. The receptors were sampled from a woman in her thirties or forties in good health. Some clones in this sample may be carry-over from other donors' samples. CDR3s include the opening cysteine and the closing phenylalanine or tryptophan. A D gene is named only where the DNA matches it firmly. Some rows have no size entry. The others give once, few or many, or a class for an expanded clone.

V gene	D gene	clone size	J gene	CDR3 protein	CDR3 DNA
TRBV14	TRBD2	-	TRBJ2-7	CASSQEFSGRQYF	TGTGCCAGCAGCCAAGAGTTCAGCGGGAGGCAGTACTTC
TRBV5-4	-	few	TRBJ1-1	CASSEGPYEAFF	TGTGCCAGCAGCGAAGGGCCATATGAAGCTTTCTTT
TRBV30	-	-	TRBJ1-1	CAWSFRAGSEAFF	TGTGCCTGGAGTTTTCGGGCTGGATCTGAAGCTTTCTTT
TRBV15	-	many	TRBJ2-2	CATRTLANTGELFF	TGTGCCACCAGGACGCTGGCGAACACCGGGGAGCTGTTTTTT
TRBV5-1	-	-	TRBJ2-1	CASSLAELGGNEQFF	TGCGCCAGCAGCTTGGCGGAGTTGGGCGGGAATGAGCAGTTCTTC
TRBV27	TRBD1	-	TRBJ1-4	CASSFEPGTGREKLFF	TGTGCCAGCAGTTTTGAGCCCGGGACAGGGCGCGAAAAACTGTTTTTT
TRBV7-2	-	-	TRBJ1-1	CASSLNGMNTEAFF	TGTGCCAGCAGCTTAAACGGGATGAACACTGAAGCTTTCTTT
TRBV7-2	TRBD1	-	TRBJ2-1	CASSGTGTGGWNEQFF	TGTGCCAGCAGCGGTACCGGGACAGGGGGATGGAATGAGCAGTTCTTC
TRBV7-7	-	-	TRBJ2-5	CACSLAPGGYKTQYF	TGTGCCTGCAGCTTAGCGCCCGGGGGCTATAAGACCCAGTACTTC
TRBV18	-	-	TRBJ2-7	CASSPSEDEQYF	TGTGCCAGCTCACCCTCTGAGGACGAGCAGTACTTC
TRBV5-5	-	-	TRBJ2-7	CASTGQPTRNEQYF	TGTGCCAGCACCGGACAGCCAACGAGAAACGAGCAGTACTTC
TRBV27	TRBD2	-	TRBJ2-7	CASSLFAGGYEQYF	TGTGCCAGCAGTTTATTTGCGGGAGGTTACGAGCAGTACTTC
TRBV2	-	-	TRBJ1-2	CASREGDNYGYTF	TGTGCCAGCAGGGAGGGGGATAACTATGGCTACACCTTC
TRBV4-3	-	-	TRBJ1-3	CASSFNRGRNTIYF	TGCGCCAGCAGCTTTAATCGTGGGAGAAACACCATATATTTT
TRBV27	TRBD1	-	TRBJ2-5	CASSLRVRGPVETQYF	TGTGCCAGCAGTTTAAGGGTCAGGGGGCCAGTGGAGACCCAGTACTTC
TRBV6-4	-	once	TRBJ2-5	CASSSGARETQYF	TGTGCCAGCAGCTCGGGGGCTAGGGAGACCCAGTACTTC
TRBV27	-	-	TRBJ1-2	CASSPGQTGYGYTF	TGTGCCAGCAGTCCGGGACAAACGGGCTATGGCTACACCTTC
TRBV7-9	TRBD2	-	TRBJ2-2	CASSLGAGDTGELFF	TGTGCCAGCAGCTTAGGGGCGGGAGACACCGGGGAGCTGTTTTTT
TRBV5-1	TRBD2	-	TRBJ2-1	CASSSGLAANEQFF	TGCGCCAGCAGCTCGGGACTAGCGGCGAATGAGCAGTTCTTC
TRBV13	TRBD2	-	TRBJ2-5	CASSQRASGSWETQYF	TGTGCCAGCAGCCAGAGGGCTAGCGGGAGTTGGGAGACCCAGTACTTC
TRBV29-1	TRBD1	once	TRBJ1-4	CSVSNQGVNEKLFF	TGCAGCGTCTCGAACCAGGGGGTTAATGAAAAACTGTTTTTT
TRBV2	-	-	TRBJ2-2	CASSGTWVGLTVELFF	TGTGCCAGCTCCGGGACATGGGTCGGTCTCACCGTGGAGCTGTTTTTT
TRBV18	-	-	TRBJ2-7	CASSPGTRSYEQYF	TGTGCCAGCTCACCAGGGACGAGATCCTACGAGCAGTACTTC
TRBV18	TRBD2	-	TRBJ2-7	CASSAGLAGSYEQYF	TGTGCCAGCTCAGCGGGACTAGCGGGATCCTACGAGCAGTACTTC
TRBV20-1	-	-	TRBJ2-1	CSVFSWNEQFF	TGCAGTGTTTTTAGCTGGAATGAGCAGTTCTTC
TRBV7-9	-	-	TRBJ1-4	CASSWRGHPTNEKLFF	TGTGCCAGCAGCTGGAGGGGTCATCCAACTAATGAAAAACTGTTTTTT
TRBV30	TRBD1	-	TRBJ1-1	CAWSRQGTEAFF	TGTGCCTGGTCGAGACAGGGGACTGAAGCTTTCTTT
TRBV30	-	few	TRBJ1-5	CAWRAGGGPNQPQHF	TGTGCCTGGAGGGCGGGGGGAGGCCCCAATCAGCCCCAGCATTTT
TRBV5-6	-	-	TRBJ2-3	CASSLRGGATDTQYF	TGTGCCAGCAGCTTGCGTGGCGGGGCCACAGATACGCAGTATTTT
TRBV28	-	few	TRBJ2-7	CASSSPLGEQYF	TGTGCCAGCAGTTCCCCCCTAGGGGAGCAGTACTTC
TRBV7-6	TRBD2	-	TRBJ2-2	CASSPEIGREVAGELFF	TGTGCCAGCAGCCCTGAAATTGGGAGGGAAGTCGCCGGGGAGCTGTTTTTT
TRBV10-2	TRBD1	once	TRBJ2-7	CASSGTGTGEQYF	TGCGCCAGCAGTGGGACAGGGACTGGTGAGCAGTACTTC
TRBV28	-	-	TRBJ2-2	CASSFGISLTGELFF	TGTGCCAGCAGTTTCGGGATTTCCCTCACCGGGGAGCTGTTTTTT
TRBV28	TRBD1	once	TRBJ1-1	CASSLLGQGHTEAFF	TGTGCCAGCAGTTTACTTGGACAGGGTCACACTGAAGCTTTCTTT
TRBV2	-	-	TRBJ2-1	CASSDVGPTSYNEQFF	TGTGCCAGCAGTGATGTGGGACCGACCTCCTATAATGAGCAGTTCTTC
TRBV15	TRBD2	-	TRBJ2-7	CATSRDRTSGSIHEQYF	TGTGCCACCAGCAGAGATAGAACTAGCGGGAGTATCCACGAGCAGTACTTC
TRBV19	TRBD1	-	TRBJ1-1	CASSMRTGEAFF	TGTGCCAGTAGTATGCGGACAGGGGAAGCTTTCTTT
TRBV30	-	-	TRBJ1-2	CAWSVWEHGYTF	TGTGCCTGGAGTGTGTGGGAGCATGGCTACACCTTC
TRBV19	-	few	TRBJ1-4	CAIGDRRATNEKLFF	TGTGCCATTGGAGACAGACGTGCAACTAATGAAAAACTGTTTTTT
TRBV9	-	-	TRBJ2-1	CASSVGSSHSYNEQFF	TGTGCCAGCAGCGTAGGGTCTAGCCACTCCTACAATGAGCAGTTCTTC
TRBV28	-	few	TRBJ1-2	CASSSPGVGGYTF	TGTGCCAGCAGTTCACCCGGGGTCGGTGGCTACACCTTC
TRBV2	-	-	TRBJ2-7	CASITDRTRGEQYF	TGTGCCAGCATCACAGACAGGACCAGGGGCGAGCAGTACTTC
TRBV7-2	TRBD1	-	TRBJ1-5	CASSANRGFNQPQHF	TGTGCCAGCAGCGCCAACAGGGGATTCAATCAGCCCCAGCATTTT
TRBV4-3	-	-	TRBJ2-7	CASSQDWLTEQYF	TGCGCCAGCAGCCAAGATTGGCTAACCGAGCAGTACTTC
TRBV19	-	-	TRBJ1-5	CASSFLGGNQPQHF	TGTGCCAGTAGTTTTTTGGGAGGTAATCAGCCCCAGCATTTT
TRBV6-4	TRBD1	-	TRBJ2-2	CASKTTGGSGELFF	TGTGCCAGTAAGACGACAGGGGGGTCCGGGGAGCTGTTTTTT
TRBV27	-	few	TRBJ2-1	CASSLDEGSYNEQFF	TGTGCCAGCAGTCTTGATGAGGGTTCCTACAATGAGCAGTTCTTC
TRBV6-1	-	-	TRBJ2-5	CASRNRVGRETQYF	TGTGCCAGCAGAAACAGGGTTGGGCGGGAGACCCAGTACTTC
TRBV7-9	-	-	TRBJ1-2	CASSLLGHGYGYTF	TGTGCCAGCAGCTTACTTGGGCACGGATATGGCTACACCTTC
TRBV30	-	-	TRBJ2-1	CAWSVGLALNNEQFF	TGTGCCTGGAGTGTAGGGCTAGCGTTGAACAATGAGCAGTTCTTC
TRBV18	TRBD2	-	TRBJ2-1	CASSPFSGRMDEQFF	TGTGCCAGCTCACCATTCAGCGGGAGAATGGATGAGCAGTTCTTC
TRBV6-4	TRBD1	many	TRBJ2-6	CASSETGDGANVLTF	TGTGCCAGCAGCGAGACAGGGGATGGGGCCAACGTCCTGACTTTC
TRBV19	-	-	TRBJ1-1	CASHTTGNTEAFF	TGTGCCAGCCATACTACAGGGAACACTGAAGCTTTCTTT
TRBV14	-	-	TRBJ2-2	CASSQSAGELFF	TGTGCCAGCAGCCAGTCGGCCGGGGAGCTGTTTTTT
TRBV7-8	TRBD2	once	TRBJ2-5	CASSKGLAVQETQYF	TGTGCCAGCAGCAAGGGACTAGCGGTCCAAGAGACCCAGTACTTC